This T cell receptor (beta chain) is from a study of neurological immune-mediated disorders (dated by TCRdb to between 2018 and 2021). Concerning the study at large: Among the roughly 34 multiple sclerosis patients, relapsing-remitting MS accounted for about 31 and secondary progressive MS accounted for 3. Peripheral blood TCR-beta repertoires from patients with HTLV-I-associated myelopathy (HAM/TSP), patients with multiple sclerosis, and healthy controls were compared in the study using UMI-based sequencing. The cohort comprised approximately 67 subjects: roughly 15 HAM/TSP patients, 34 multiple sclerosis patients and around 20 healthy controls. Alongside PBMC samples, the set of fewer than 110 TCR-beta libraries contained longitudinal samples, technical triplicates, and paired CD4+ and CD8+ T-cell subsets that had been sorted.

The junction shows trimming of 4 bases on V and 7 bases on J, plus 8 bases between the germline ends. The germline V gene specifies SGDLS as CDR1 and YYNGEE as CDR2. There are 12 amino acids in the CDR3, from cysteine to phenylalanine inclusive. The retained sequence is limited to the CDR3, 36 bases, with the frame set at the first base. cDNA was synthesized by template-switch 5'RACE using a primer carrying a 10-nucleotide random unique molecular identifier by which each TCR transcript was tagged. Every sequencing run covered 15-18 subjects and yielded more than 200 million TCR-beta sequences. The RNeasy kit was used for extraction of total RNA. TCR-beta VDJ regions were amplified with primers for the TCR constant region and the 5'RACE anchor, using the KAPA Real-time Library Amplification kit. Sample indexes and Illumina adaptors were added in a first PCR, after which library yield was increased in a second PCR. The roughly 650 bp TCR product was size-selected on a 2% E-gel SizeSelection system after Ampure bead purification. Before pooling, library quality was checked on a Bioanalyzer, concentration was measured with Qubit, and libraries were quantified with the Kapa Library Quantification kit. An Illumina HiSeq 2500 sequenced the libraries paired-end 2 x 150 bp. To increase sequence diversity, 25-30% phiX was spiked into each library pool. The original methods were these. The UMI-based MiGEC pipeline processed quality-filtered reads and removed over 75% of raw TCR sequences during error correction. IMGT germline references were used for alignment of VDJ genes, and clonotypes were defined by a unique CDR3 amino acid sequence together with V-J genes. Clonal expansion, Shannon diversity and CDR3 relatedness (CalcPairwiseDistances, ClusterSamples) were evaluated with VDJtools, and phylogenetic trees were built with CLCbio workbench. Clones with at least 8 unique UMIs were defined as expanded, with this threshold being based on coefficient-of-variation modelling across technical triplicates. TCRdb's own reprocessing of the public reads used fastp at Q25 and MiXCR and kept productive beta chains. Rows matching on CDR3 protein sequence are summarized as one entry with the most common DNA and genes. These V and J calls originate from TCRdb's pipeline instead of the authors' own analysis. For this sample the table gives around 67,000 distinct CDR3 sequences, of which around 5.5% were detected only once. The top ten hold approximately 7.4% of the sample.

Findings and caveats that apply to the study as a whole: TCR clonal expansion was highest in HAM/TSP patients and lowest in MS patients, with MS patients falling below even healthy controls. No identical CDR3 amino acid sequences were found to be shared among expanded clones across subjects, suggesting that TCR-beta repertoires were private in all groups. The MS cluster was not associated with any clinical or MRI features, and the authors stated that larger cohorts are needed. In phylogenetic analysis, the repertoires of 18 of 34 MS patients grouped into a cluster of related CDR3 sequences, which suggests a possible signature at the repertoire level.

Libraries from unsorted PBMCs were made from 2 million PBMCs kept in RNAlater at -80 degrees C until RNA extraction. The multiple sclerosis patients were enrolled in a US clinical protocol that evaluated disease progression with magnetic resonance imaging. Peripheral blood was subjected to Ficoll-Hypaque density gradient centrifugation to isolate PBMCs, which were then cryopreserved in liquid nitrogen. The table lists this clonotype with many counts. No antigen is known for it. No quality values exist for individual bases; no much larger clone is one base distant. Sequences were obtained from PBMCs. The receptor comes from a young man with multiple sclerosis. Here the chain combines TRBV9 and TRBJ1-4, with the D gene too uncertain to name. The CDR3 has the sequence CASSPDGEKLFF. The bases read TGTGCCAGCAGCCCGGATGGTGAAAAACTGTTTTTT.